The rows below give T cell receptor beta chains drawn from one sample of a study of graft-versus-host responses after intestinal transplantation. These receptors lack a known antigen. Profiled with immunoSEQ multiplex PCR; TCRdb holds only in-frame clones, not every one. Of tens of thousands of clones in the sample, around 90% were seen once. The sample consisted of unstimulated CD4+ T cells sorted from spleen or lymph node cells, taken before transplant. Receptors were obtained from a human donor who was the organ donor for an intestinal transplant. The CDR3 runs from the conserved cysteine through the conserved F or W. The D gene is left open where the match is weak. Clone sizes are given selectively: once, few, many, or a class where the clone is expanded.

.	TRBV18	TRBJ2-1	TRBD2	CASSRTPGTTYNEQFF	TGTGCCAGCTCACGAACCCCCGGGACTACCTACAATGAGCAGTTCTTC
.	TRBV28	TRBJ1-1	.	CASSLSGYTEAFF	TGTGCCAGCAGTTTAAGTGGGTACACTGAAGCTTTCTTT
.	TRBV7-9	TRBJ2-7	.	CASSSYSGQPSYEQYF	TGTGCCAGCAGCTCCTACAGTGGGCAACCCTCCTACGAGCAGTACTTC
.	TRBV5-1	TRBJ2-5	.	CASSLDSQETQYF	TGCGCCAGCAGCTTGGACAGTCAAGAGACCCAGTACTTC
.	TRBV6-1	TRBJ2-1	.	CASRYYNEQFF	TGTGCCAGCAGATACTACAATGAGCAGTTCTTC
.	TRBV7-9	TRBJ2-3	TRBD1	CASSIITGQGPRDTQYF	TGTGCCAGCAGCATCATTACGGGACAGGGGCCCCGAGATACGCAGTATTTT
.	TRBV5-1	TRBJ2-6	.	CASTLSGQSSGANVLTF	TGCGCCAGCACCCTAAGTGGACAGAGTTCTGGGGCCAACGTCCTGACTTTC
.	TRBV9	TRBJ2-5	.	CASSVGTRGGETQYF	TGTGCCAGCAGCGTAGGGACAAGGGGGGGAGAGACCCAGTACTTC
.	TRBV7-2	TRBJ2-5	.	CASSHPGQETQYF	TGTGCCAGCAGCCATCCGGGACAAGAGACCCAGTACTTC
.	TRBV28	TRBJ1-4	.	CASSHRNEKLFF	TGTGCCAGCAGTCACAGGAATGAAAAACTGTTTTTT
.	TRBV10-3	TRBJ1-1	.	CAISAGYTEAFF	TGTGCCATCAGTGCAGGGTACACTGAAGCTTTCTTT
.	TRBV5-1	TRBJ2-7	TRBD1	CASSTSGTGSYEQYF	TGCGCCAGCAGCACCTCCGGGACAGGGTCATACGAGCAGTACTTC
.	TRBV5-6	TRBJ2-1	TRBD2	CASSSSGSHEQFF	TGTGCCAGCAGCTCTAGCGGGAGTCATGAGCAGTTCTTC
.	TRBV11-2	TRBJ1-2	TRBD1	CASSLNRGANYGYTF	TGTGCCAGCAGCCTTAACAGGGGTGCTAACTATGGCTACACCTTC
.	TRBV19	TRBJ2-3	.	CASSMGLGDTQYF	TGTGCCAGTAGTATGGGGTTGGGAGATACGCAGTATTTT
.	TRBV7-2	TRBJ2-1	.	CASSFYYNEQFF	TGTGCCAGCAGCTTTTACTACAATGAGCAGTTCTTC
.	TRBV27	TRBJ1-5	.	CASSLYSQNQPQHF	TGTGCCAGCAGTTTATACAGCCAGAATCAGCCCCAGCATTTT
.	TRBV10-2	TRBJ2-4	.	CASSEFLKAVAKNIQYF	TGCGCCAGCAGTGAGTTTCTGAAAGCGGTGGCCAAAAACATTCAGTACTTC
.	TRBV18	TRBJ2-3	.	CASSPGGTDTQYF	TGTGCCAGCTCACCAGGGGGCACAGATACGCAGTATTTT
.	TRBV19	TRBJ1-4	.	CASSMDSTSATNEKLFF	TGTGCCAGTAGTATGGACAGTACCTCTGCAACTAATGAAAAACTGTTTTTT
.	TRBV7-2	TRBJ2-7	TRBD1	CASRPGQGGEQYF	TGTGCCAGCAGACCGGGACAGGGGGGGGAGCAGTACTTC
once	TRBV7-2	TRBJ1-1	TRBD1	CASSYQGVPEAFF	TGTGCCAGCAGCTATCAGGGGGTACCTGAAGCTTTCTTT
.	TRBV18	TRBJ1-3	.	CASSPSGGPGNTIYF	TGTGCCAGCTCACCAAGTGGGGGACCTGGAAACACCATATATTTT
once	TRBV5-1	TRBJ2-1	TRBD2	CASSGNPSGAVYNEQFF	TGCGCCAGCAGCGGAAACCCTAGCGGGGCCGTCTACAATGAGCAGTTCTTC
.	TRBV28	TRBJ1-6	.	CASSLSGSSYNSPLHF	TGTGCCAGCAGTTTAAGCGGGAGCTCCTATAATTCACCCCTCCACTTT
once	TRBV7-2	TRBJ1-2	TRBD1	CASSLDRGQDHGYTF	TGTGCCAGCAGCTTAGACAGGGGGCAAGATCATGGCTACACCTTC
.	TRBV28	TRBJ2-3	TRBD1	CASSLSDRSTDTQYF	TGTGCCAGCAGTTTATCGGACAGGAGCACAGATACGCAGTATTTT
.	TRBV6-1	TRBJ2-5	.	CASSATGETQYF	TGTGCCAGCAGTGCTACAGGGGAGACCCAGTACTTC
.	TRBV19	TRBJ2-3	TRBD1	CASSIVARGTDTQYF	TGTGCCAGTAGTATAGTGGCCAGGGGGACAGATACGCAGTATTTT
.	TRBV19	TRBJ2-7	.	CASTDGVRYEQYF	TGTGCCAGTACCGATGGGGTCCGCTACGAGCAGTACTTC
.	TRBV4-1	TRBJ1-5	.	CASRSRVGNNQPQHF	TGCGCCAGCAGGTCGAGGGTTGGGAACAATCAGCCCCAGCATTTT
.	TRBV30	TRBJ1-1	.	CAWSVRYTEAFF	TGTGCCTGGAGTGTCCGGTACACTGAAGCTTTCTTT
.	TRBV28	TRBJ1-4	.	CASSLDGTTNEKLFF	TGTGCCAGCAGTTTGGACGGGACAACTAATGAAAAACTGTTTTTT
.	TRBV27	TRBJ1-5	.	CASSLVPGHNQPQHF	TGTGCCAGCAGTCTCGTCCCGGGACACAATCAGCCCCAGCATTTT
.	TRBV6-6	TRBJ2-1	.	CAAAREMKGVEQFF	TGTGCCGCAGCAAGAGAGATGAAAGGAGTTGAGCAGTTCTTC
.	TRBV28	TRBJ2-7	TRBD2	CASSSLLAPSSYEQYF	TGTGCCAGCAGTTCCCTACTAGCGCCCAGCTCCTACGAGCAGTACTTC
.	TRBV2	TRBJ1-2	.	CASRTDSSSNYGYTF	TGTGCCAGCAGAACTGACAGCTCATCTAACTATGGCTACACCTTC
once	TRBV4-2	TRBJ1-5	.	CASSQDSLQPQHF	TGTGCCAGCAGCCAAGACTCATTGCAGCCCCAGCATTTT
.	TRBV11-2	TRBJ2-7	.	CASSFLWGTYEQYF	TGTGCCAGCAGCTTCCTTTGGGGGACCTACGAGCAGTACTTC
.	TRBV10-1	TRBJ2-7	.	CASSRGATYEQYF	TGCGCCAGCAGTAGGGGGGCCACCTACGAGCAGTACTTC
once	TRBV2	TRBJ2-2	.	CASNTQGWAVGTGELFF	TGTGCCAGCAACACCCAGGGTTGGGCCGTGGGAACCGGGGAGCTGTTTTTT
.	TRBV7-2	TRBJ2-7	.	CASSLEMGEQYF	TGTGCCAGCAGCTTAGAGATGGGCGAGCAGTACTTC
.	TRBV7-9	TRBJ1-2	.	CAGSEDPGRVYGYTF	TGTGCCGGCAGCGAAGACCCGGGACGTGTCTATGGCTACACCTTC
.	TRBV6-1	TRBJ1-5	.	CASSTGDQPQHF	TGTGCCAGCAGTACGGGGGATCAGCCCCAGCATTTT
.	TRBV28	TRBJ1-6	TRBD1	CASRDRGNSPLHF	TGTGCCAGCAGGGACAGGGGAAATTCACCCCTCCACTTT
.	TRBV5-1	TRBJ2-2	.	CASSLLGGPNTGELFF	TGCGCCAGCAGCTTGTTGGGAGGCCCGAACACCGGGGAGCTGTTTTTT
.	TRBV19	TRBJ2-3	.	CASSIPNPVPSTDTQYF	TGTGCCAGTAGTATCCCCAACCCCGTCCCTAGCACAGATACGCAGTATTTT
few	TRBV19	TRBJ2-7	.	CASSRDTYEQYF	TGTGCCAGTAGTAGGGACACCTACGAGCAGTACTTC
.	TRBV7-9	TRBJ2-7	.	CASRRGTEDYEQYF	TGTGCCAGCAGACGGGGGACGGAAGACTACGAGCAGTACTTC